A selection of T cell receptor beta chains follows, all from one sample in a study of beta chain features in type 1 diabetes. Sequencing used immunoSEQ multiplex PCR; TCRdb keeps in-frame clones, though not all of them. This sample has under 200,000 clones, with 7.5% to 9.5% found just once. Sequenced input: central memory CD4+ T cells from blood. These receptors were collected from a woman between 18 and 29 years old in good health. Both conserved end residues are part of each CDR3. D genes are given only for firm matches. Only part of the rows carry a size: once, few, many, or a class if the clone is expanded.

D gene,CDR3 length,J gene,V gene,clone size,CDR3 protein,CDR3 DNA
-,14,TRBJ1-5,TRBV2,few,CASSGQNFNQPQHF,TGTGCCAGCAGCGGACAGAACTTTAATCAGCCCCAGCATTTT
-,13,TRBJ1-2,TRBV14,-,CASSLLDSYGYTF,TGTGCCAGCAGCCTCCTAGACAGCTATGGCTACACCTTC
TRBD1,14,TRBJ2-4,TRBV7-2,few,CASSLGQGINIQYF,TGTGCCAGCAGCTTGGGACAGGGGATCAACATTCAGTACTTC
-,13,TRBJ1-2,TRBV7-2,few,CASSLDSRYGYTF,TGTGCCAGCAGCTTAGACAGCCGCTATGGCTACACCTTC
-,13,TRBJ1-2,TRBV6-5,-,CASSRAGNYGYTF,TGTGCCAGCAGTCGGGCAGGGAACTATGGCTACACCTTC
TRBD2,15,TRBJ2-5,TRBV25-1,-,CASSENAGGRETQYF,TGTGCCAGCAGTGAAAATGCGGGAGGGAGGGAGACCCAGTACTTC
-,17,TRBJ1-6,TRBV4-3,few,CASSQVIVGAGVSPLHF,TGCGCCAGCAGCCAAGTAATTGTGGGTGCAGGGGTTTCACCCCTCCACTTT
TRBD1,13,TRBJ1-1,TRBV28,many,CASIPTGGTEAFF,TGTGCCAGCATCCCGACAGGGGGCACTGAAGCTTTCTTT
-,15,TRBJ2-3,TRBV4-2,-,CASSRKGGTTDTQYF,TGTGCCAGCAGCCGGAAGGGGGGGACCACAGATACGCAGTATTTT
-,15,TRBJ2-1,TRBV11-1,-,CASSPGANSYNEQFF,TGTGCCAGCAGCCCTGGGGCTAACTCCTACAATGAGCAGTTCTTC
TRBD2,14,TRBJ2-1,TRBV27,many,CASQVWRGGGEQFF,TGTGCCAGCCAAGTATGGCGGGGGGGAGGGGAGCAGTTCTTC
-,17,TRBJ1-4,TRBV4-1,-,CASSQIPSGNSPEKLFF,TGCGCCAGCAGCCAAATACCCTCAGGGAATAGCCCGGAAAAACTGTTTTTT
-,14,TRBJ2-2,TRBV5-1,-,CASSLAQGPGELFF,TGCGCCAGCAGCTTGGCCCAGGGGCCCGGGGAGCTGTTTTTT
TRBD1,14,TRBJ2-7,TRBV7-9,-,CASSPNRGSYEQYF,TGTGCCAGCAGCCCAAACAGGGGATCCTACGAGCAGTACTTC
TRBD1,15,TRBJ1-1,TRBV6-1,-,CASSGQSWDRTEAFF,TGTGCCAGCAGTGGCCAGTCTTGGGACAGGACTGAAGCTTTCTTT
-,11,TRBJ2-7,TRBV29-1,few,CSGGDSHEQYF,TGCAGCGGGGGGGACAGTCACGAGCAGTACTTC
-,13,TRBJ1-5,TRBV2,-,CASSEQGNQPQHF,TGTGCCAGCAGTGAACAGGGCAATCAGCCCCAGCATTTT
TRBD2,17,TRBJ2-1,TRBV4-3,few,CASSQTTGLAAYNEQFF,TGCGCCAGCAGCCAAACAACCGGACTAGCGGCTTACAATGAGCAGTTCTTC
TRBD1,14,TRBJ2-3,TRBV7-8,few,CASSTGDSTDTQYF,TGTGCCAGCAGCACAGGGGACAGCACAGATACGCAGTATTTT
TRBD2,16,TRBJ2-7,TRBV5-1,many,CASSLGEAGGTYEQYF,TGCGCCAGCAGCTTGGGTGAAGCGGGGGGAACCTACGAGCAGTACTTC
TRBD1,15,TRBJ2-6,TRBV6-6,-,CASSPQDREYNVLTF,TGTGCCAGCAGCCCTCAGGACAGGGAATACAACGTCCTGACTTTC
TRBD2,16,TRBJ2-1,TRBV4-1,few,CASSLRSGTSRNEQFF,TGCGCCAGCAGCCTAAGATCGGGGACTAGCAGGAATGAGCAGTTCTTC
-,13,TRBJ1-5,TRBV18,-,CASSPNRDQPQHF,TGTGCCAGCTCACCCAACAGGGATCAGCCCCAGCATTTT
TRBD1,16,TRBJ1-6,TRBV5-4,few,CASSSRTGGINSPLHF,TGTGCCAGCAGCTCCAGGACAGGGGGTATTAATTCACCCCTCCACTTT
TRBD1,14,TRBJ1-6,TRBV14,few,CASRKDRILAPLHF,TGTGCCAGCAGAAAGGACAGGATTCTCGCACCCCTCCACTTT
-,13,TRBJ2-2,TRBV5-1,-,CASSEQGTGELFF,TGCGCCAGCAGCGAACAGGGTACCGGGGAGCTGTTTTTT
-,15,TRBJ2-7,TRBV2,few,CASSEEVRGWYEQYF,TGTGCCAGCAGTGAGGAGGTCAGGGGTTGGTACGAGCAGTACTTC
-,13,TRBJ2-5,TRBV7-2,few,CASSFGLRETQYF,TGTGCCAGCAGCTTTGGATTGCGGGAGACCCAGTACTTC
TRBD2,13,TRBJ2-7,TRBV4-1,few,CASSQRENSEQYF,TGCGCCAGCAGCCAGCGGGAGAACAGCGAGCAGTACTTC
TRBD2,16,TRBJ2-2,TRBV30,many,CAWSPLSGTNTGELFF,TGTGCCTGGAGCCCCCTTAGCGGGACGAACACCGGGGAGCTGTTTTTT
-,13,TRBJ1-5,TRBV6-6,-,CASSSIYDQPQHF,TGTGCCAGCAGTTCCATCTATGATCAGCCCCAGCATTTT
-,16,TRBJ2-3,TRBV18,once,CASSPPGGASTDTQYF,TGTGCCAGCTCACCACCGGGAGGTGCTAGCACAGATACGCAGTATTTT
TRBD2,14,TRBJ2-3,TRBV5-1,many,CASRPLAGVDTQYF,TGCGCCAGCAGACCCCTAGCGGGAGTGGATACGCAGTATTTT
TRBD1,14,TRBJ1-5,TRBV19,few,CASSLDRVGQPQHF,TGTGCCAGTAGTTTAGACAGGGTTGGTCAGCCCCAGCATTTT
-,11,TRBJ2-7,TRBV11-2,-,CASSSSYEQYF,TGTGCCAGCAGTTCTTCCTACGAGCAGTACTTC
-,14,TRBJ2-5,TRBV6-1,few,CASSLGGTQETQYF,TGTGCCAGCTCCTTGGGGGGAACCCAAGAGACCCAGTACTTC
-,13,TRBJ1-1,TRBV10-3,few,CAISGAEGTEAFF,TGTGCCATCAGTGGGGCCGAGGGCACTGAAGCTTTCTTT
TRBD2,16,TRBJ2-3,TRBV5-4,few,CASSTRAGGPADTQYF,TGTGCCAGCAGCACACGAGCGGGAGGGCCAGCAGATACGCAGTATTTT
TRBD1,17,TRBJ2-7,TRBV27,-,CASSFNVVGTGGAGQYF,TGTGCCAGCAGTTTTAATGTAGTCGGGACAGGGGGCGCGGGGCAGTACTTC
TRBD1,14,TRBJ1-1,TRBV18,-,CASSPMTGPSGLFF,TGTGCCAGCTCACCTATGACAGGGCCTTCAGGGCTATTCTTT
TRBD2,14,TRBJ2-5,TRBV29-1,-,CSVRSSGPQETQYF,TGCAGCGTTCGGTCTAGCGGGCCTCAAGAGACCCAGTACTTC
TRBD1,16,TRBJ1-5,TRBV18,few,CASSPSDRGGNQPQHF,TGTGCCAGCTCACCATCGGACAGGGGGGGCAATCAGCCCCAGCATTTT